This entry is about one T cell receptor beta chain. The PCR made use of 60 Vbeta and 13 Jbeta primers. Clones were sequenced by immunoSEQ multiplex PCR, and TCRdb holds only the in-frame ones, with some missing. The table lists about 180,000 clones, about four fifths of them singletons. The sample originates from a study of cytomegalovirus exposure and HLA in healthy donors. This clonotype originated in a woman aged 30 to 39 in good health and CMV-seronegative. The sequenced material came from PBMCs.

The CDR3 protein is CASSPSGGADTQYF. The CDR3 DNA reads as TGTGCCAGCAGTCCTAGCGGGGGGGCAGATACGCAGTATTTT. The chain has TRBV7-9 and TRBJ2-3; TRBD2 matches at 12 bases. Germline values: CDR1 SEHNR, CDR2 FQNEAQ (reference sequence). J lost 4 bases, V lost 6 bases, and 2 bases had no gene match. The CDR3 is 14 amino acids.